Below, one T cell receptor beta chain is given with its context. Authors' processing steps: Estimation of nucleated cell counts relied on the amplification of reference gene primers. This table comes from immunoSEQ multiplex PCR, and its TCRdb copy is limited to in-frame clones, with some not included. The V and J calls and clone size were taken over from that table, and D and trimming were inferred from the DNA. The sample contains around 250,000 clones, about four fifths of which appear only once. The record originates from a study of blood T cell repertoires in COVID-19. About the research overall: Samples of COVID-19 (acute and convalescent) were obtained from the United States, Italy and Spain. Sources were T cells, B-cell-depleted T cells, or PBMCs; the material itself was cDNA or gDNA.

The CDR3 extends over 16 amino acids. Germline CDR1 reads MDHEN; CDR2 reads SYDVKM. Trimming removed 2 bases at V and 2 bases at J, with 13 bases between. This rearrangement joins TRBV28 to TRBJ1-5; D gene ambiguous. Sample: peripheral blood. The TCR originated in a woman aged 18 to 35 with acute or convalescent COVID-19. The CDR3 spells CASSLREGWGNQPQHF. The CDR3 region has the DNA TGTGCCAGCAGTTTAAGGGAGGGATGGGGCAATCAGCCCCAGCATTTT. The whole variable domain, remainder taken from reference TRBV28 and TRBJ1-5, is DVKVTQSSRYLVKRTGEKVFLECVQDMDHENMFWYRQDPGLGLRLIYFSYDVKMKEKGDIPEGYSVSREKKERFSLILESASTNQTSMYLCASSLREGWGNQPQHFGDGTRLSIL.